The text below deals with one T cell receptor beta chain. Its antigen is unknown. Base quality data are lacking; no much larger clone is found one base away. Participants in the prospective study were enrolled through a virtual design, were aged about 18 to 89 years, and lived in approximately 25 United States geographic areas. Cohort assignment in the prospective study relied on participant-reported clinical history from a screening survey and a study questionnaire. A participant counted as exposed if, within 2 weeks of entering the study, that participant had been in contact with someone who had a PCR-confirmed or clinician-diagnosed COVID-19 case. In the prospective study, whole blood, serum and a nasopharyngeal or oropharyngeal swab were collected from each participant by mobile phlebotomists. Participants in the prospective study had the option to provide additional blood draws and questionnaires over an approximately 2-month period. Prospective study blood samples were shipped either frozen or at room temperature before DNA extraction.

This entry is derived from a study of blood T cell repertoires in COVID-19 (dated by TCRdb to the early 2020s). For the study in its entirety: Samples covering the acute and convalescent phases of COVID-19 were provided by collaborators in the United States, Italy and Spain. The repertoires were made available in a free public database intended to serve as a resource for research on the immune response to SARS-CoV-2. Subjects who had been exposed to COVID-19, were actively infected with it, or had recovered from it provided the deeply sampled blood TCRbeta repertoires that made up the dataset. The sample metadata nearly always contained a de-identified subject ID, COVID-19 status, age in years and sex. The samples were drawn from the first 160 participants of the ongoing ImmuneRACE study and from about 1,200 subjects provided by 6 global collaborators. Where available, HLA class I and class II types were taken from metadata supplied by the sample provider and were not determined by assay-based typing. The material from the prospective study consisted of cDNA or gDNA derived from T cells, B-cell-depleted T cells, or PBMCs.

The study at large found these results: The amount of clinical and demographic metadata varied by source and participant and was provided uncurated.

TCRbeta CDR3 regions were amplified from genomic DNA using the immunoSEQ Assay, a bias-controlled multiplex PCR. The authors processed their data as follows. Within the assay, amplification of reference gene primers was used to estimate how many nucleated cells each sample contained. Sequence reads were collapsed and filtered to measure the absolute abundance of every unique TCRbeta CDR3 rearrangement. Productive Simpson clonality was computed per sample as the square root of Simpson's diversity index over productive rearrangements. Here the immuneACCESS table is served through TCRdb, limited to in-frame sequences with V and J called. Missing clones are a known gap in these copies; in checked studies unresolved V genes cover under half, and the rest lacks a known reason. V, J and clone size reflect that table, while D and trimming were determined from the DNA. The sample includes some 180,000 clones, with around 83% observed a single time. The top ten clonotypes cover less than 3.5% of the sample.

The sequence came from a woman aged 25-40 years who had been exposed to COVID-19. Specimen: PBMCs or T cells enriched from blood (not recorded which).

The sequenced DNA: TGTGCCAGCAGTACCGGGACTAGCGGGGGGCAAGAGACCCAGTACTTC. It codes for CASSTGTSGGQETQYF. The receptor chain draws on TRBV3-1 (or the pseudogene TRBV3-2) and TRBJ2-5, with TRBD2 matching 15 junction bases. Reading from cysteine to phenylalanine, the CDR3 counts 16 amino acids. Only the CDR3 region is kept as DNA, spanning 48 bases read in frame from base 1. From V the trimming removes 6 bases and from J it removes 2 bases, while the gene matches leave 4 bases of the junction unaccounted for. In the germline V gene (reference sequence), CDR1 corresponds to LGHDT and CDR2 to YNNKEL.